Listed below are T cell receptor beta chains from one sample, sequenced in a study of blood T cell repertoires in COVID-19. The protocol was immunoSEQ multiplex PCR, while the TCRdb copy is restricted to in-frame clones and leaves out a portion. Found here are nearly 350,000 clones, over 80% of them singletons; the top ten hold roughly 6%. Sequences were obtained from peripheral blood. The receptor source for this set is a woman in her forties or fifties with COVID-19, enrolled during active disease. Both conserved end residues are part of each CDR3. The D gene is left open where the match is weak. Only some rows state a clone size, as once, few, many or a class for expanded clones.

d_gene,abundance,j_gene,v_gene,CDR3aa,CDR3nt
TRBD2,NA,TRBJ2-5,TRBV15,CATSGDSGKQETQYF,TGTGCCACCAGCGGGGATAGCGGGAAACAAGAGACCCAGTACTTC
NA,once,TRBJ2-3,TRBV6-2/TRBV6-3,CASSWLAIDTQYF,TGTGCCAGCAGCTGGCTAGCGATAGATACGCAGTATTTT
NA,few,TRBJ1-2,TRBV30,CAWTRPSINYGYTF,TGTGCCTGGACTAGACCGTCAATTAACTATGGCTACACCTTC
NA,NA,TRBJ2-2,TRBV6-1,CASSEVQGDTGELFF,TGTGCCAGCAGTGAAGTACAGGGCGACACCGGGGAGCTGTTTTTT
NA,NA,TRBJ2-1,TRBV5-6,CASSQLTGISYNEQFF,TGTGCCAGCAGCCAGCTTACGGGTATCTCCTACAATGAGCAGTTCTTC
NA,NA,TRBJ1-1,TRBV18,CASSPLQGLNTEAFF,TGTGCCAGCTCACCACTCCAGGGCCTAAACACTGAAGCTTTCTTT
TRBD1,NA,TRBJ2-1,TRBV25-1,CASNRQGNKDEQFF,TGTGCCAGCAATCGACAGGGGAATAAGGATGAGCAGTTCTTC
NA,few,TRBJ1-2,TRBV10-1,CASRPWPGDYGYTF,TGCGCCAGCAGACCCTGGCCCGGGGACTATGGCTACACCTTC
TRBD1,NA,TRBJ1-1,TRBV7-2,CASSLYRGLTEAFF,TGTGCCAGCAGCTTATACAGGGGGCTCACTGAAGCTTTCTTT
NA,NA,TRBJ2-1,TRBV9,CASSPAGTWYDEQFF,TGTGCCAGCAGCCCCGCCGGGACTTGGTACGATGAGCAGTTCTTC
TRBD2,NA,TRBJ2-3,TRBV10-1,CATLLAEGPSAQYF,TGCGCCACCCTACTAGCGGAAGGCCCATCCGCGCAGTATTTT
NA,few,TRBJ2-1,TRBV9,CASSVSPLVDEQFF,TGTGCCAGCAGCGTATCCCCTCTCGTTGATGAGCAGTTCTTC
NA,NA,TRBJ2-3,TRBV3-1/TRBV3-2,CASSHTSNAVDTQYF,TGTGCCAGCAGCCACACTAGCAACGCTGTGGATACGCAGTATTTT
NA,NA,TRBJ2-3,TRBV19,CASSPQLAISTDTQYF,TGTGCCAGTAGCCCACAACTAGCTATCTCTACAGATACGCAGTATTTT
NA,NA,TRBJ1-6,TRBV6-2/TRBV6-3,CASSYAGSSYNSPLHF,TGTGCCAGCAGTTACGCGGGGAGCTCCTATAATTCACCCCTCCACTTT
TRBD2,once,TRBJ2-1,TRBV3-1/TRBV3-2,CASSRGLAVNNEQFF,TGTGCCAGCAGCCGAGGACTAGCGGTAAACAATGAGCAGTTCTTC
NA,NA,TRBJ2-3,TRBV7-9,CASSPKNLARPTDTQYF,TGTGCCAGCAGCCCCAAAAACTTAGCTCGGCCCACAGATACGCAGTATTTT
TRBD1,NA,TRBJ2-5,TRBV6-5,CASSYGQGAYQETQYF,TGTGCCAGCAGTTACGGGCAGGGGGCGTACCAAGAGACCCAGTACTTC
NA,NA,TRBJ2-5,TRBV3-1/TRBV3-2,CASSQVHGGHMETQYF,TGTGCCAGCAGCCAAGTTCATGGAGGGCATATGGAGACCCAGTACTTC
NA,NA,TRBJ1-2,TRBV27,CASSSGQPF,TGTGCCAGCAGTTCCGGACAGCCCTTC
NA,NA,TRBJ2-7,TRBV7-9,CASSGGKDEQYF,TGTGCCAGCAGCGGGGGGAAGGACGAGCAGTACTTC
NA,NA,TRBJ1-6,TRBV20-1,CSASYRDLLSYNSPLHF,TGCAGTGCTAGTTACAGGGATTTACTCTCCTATAATTCACCCCTCCACTTT
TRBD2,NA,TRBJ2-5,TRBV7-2,CASGGSIRETQYF,TGTGCCAGCGGCGGGAGCATTCGAGAGACCCAGTACTTC
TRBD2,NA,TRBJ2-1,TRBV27,CASMKASGITNEQFF,TGTGCCAGCATGAAGGCTAGCGGGATAACCAATGAGCAGTTCTTC
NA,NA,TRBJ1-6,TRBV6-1,CASSEGGVNSPLHF,TGTGCCAGCAGTGAAGGGGGGGTAAATTCACCCCTCCACTTT
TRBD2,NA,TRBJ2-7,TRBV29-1,CSVRSGSTEQYF,TGCAGCGTTAGGAGCGGGAGCACCGAGCAGTACTTC
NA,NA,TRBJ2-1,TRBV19,CASSSGIWDNEQFF,TGTGCCAGTAGTAGCGGGATTTGGGACAATGAGCAGTTCTTC
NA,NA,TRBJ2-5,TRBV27,CASSSETHGRRAQYF,TGTGCCAGCAGTTCCGAAACCCACGGACGGAGGGCCCAGTACTTC
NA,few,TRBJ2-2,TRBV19,CASSIVQGNTGELFF,TGTGCCAGTAGTATTGTGCAGGGCAACACCGGGGAGCTGTTTTTT
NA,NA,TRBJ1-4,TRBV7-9,CASSLDRLGEAPNEKLFF,TGTGCCAGCAGCTTAGACAGGTTGGGGGAGGCGCCTAATGAAAAACTGTTTTTT
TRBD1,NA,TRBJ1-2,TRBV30,CAWTTGTGEGYTF,TGTGCCTGGACAACCGGGACAGGGGAAGGCTACACCTTC
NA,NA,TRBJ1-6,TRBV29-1,CSVAYDWASPLHF,TGCAGCGTTGCCTACGATTGGGCTTCACCCCTCCACTTT
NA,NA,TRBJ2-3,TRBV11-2,CASKFSGTDTQYF,TGTGCCAGCAAGTTTAGCGGCACAGATACGCAGTATTTT
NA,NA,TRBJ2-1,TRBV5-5,CASSISGLDEQFF,TGTGCCAGCAGCATTTCGGGGTTGGATGAGCAGTTCTTC
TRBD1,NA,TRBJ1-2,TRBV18,CASSPRQGALGYTF,TGTGCCAGCTCACCCAGACAGGGGGCGCTTGGCTACACCTTC